The next 22 T cell receptor beta chains were all read from a single sample in a study of T cells after yellow fever vaccination. From the 5' RACE reads, TCRdb called clonotypes with MiXCR, one entry per CDR3 protein. The sample lists roughly 520,000 distinct CDR3 sequences, 20% to 25% occurring once. The specimen was PBMCs, collected about 21 days after the first yellow fever vaccination. These TCRs come from a man aged 18 to 30 who received the YFV17D yellow fever vaccine.

The V and J genes are TRBV3-1 and TRBJ1-2; D is perhaps TRBD1 (6 bases). Trimming pared 1 base from V and 8 bases from J, leaving 17 bases between. Germline loops: CDR1 LGHDT, CDR2 YNNKEL (reference sequence). The CDR3 runs to 15 residues. CDR3 in amino acids: CASSQGTKGVSGYTF. The CDR3 DNA sequence: TGTGCCAGCAGCCAAGGTACCAAGGGGGTAAGCGGCTACACCTTC.

The J gene is TRBJ2-1, the V gene TRBV9; D may be TRBD2 (6 bases). CDR3 length equals 14 residues. The V end was cut by 0 bases, the J end by 11 bases, with 15 bases between. Germline lookup yields CDR1 SGDLS and CDR2 YYNGEE. The CDR3, as DNA: TGTGCCAGCAGCGTAGATTCCCCTGGGGGGAAGCAGTTCTTC. This codes for CASSVDSPGGKQFF. Variable domain in full (rest from reference TRBV9 and TRBJ2-1): DSGVTQTPKHLITATGQRVTLRCSPRSGDLSVYWYQQSLDQGLQFLIQYYNGEERAKGNILERFSAQQFPDLHSELNLSSLELGDSALYFCASSVDSPGGKQFFGPGTRLTVL.

This clonotype was observed a few times. V gene TRBV5-1 combines with J gene TRBJ1-1; 8 positions match TRBD1. The CDR3 is made up of 16 amino acids. Trimming at V came to 1 base and at J to 3 bases, leaving 8 bases not matched to a gene. Germline CDR1 and CDR2: SGHRS and YFSETQ. CDR3 coding DNA: TGCGCCAGCAGCTTGTCCCTACAGGGGGTAGACACTGAAGCTTTCTTT. It encodes CASSLSLQGVDTEAFF. The full variable domain, rest sourced from reference TRBV5-1 and TRBJ1-1, is KAGVTQTPRYLIKTRGQQVTLSCSPISGHRSVSWYQQTPGQGLQFLFEYFSETQRNKGNFPGRFSGRQFSNSRSEMNVSTLELGDSALYLCASSLSLQGVDTEAFFGQGTRLTVV.

The chain links TRBV4-1 to TRBJ2-7; 10 nucleotides align to TRBD1. Germline CDR1 MGHRA, CDR2 YSYEKL. The CDR3 covers 14 residues. After removal of 2 bases from V and 5 bases from J, the junction contained 3 bases not matched to a gene. CDR3 bases: TGCGCCAGCAGCCAACGACAGGGGGCAGACGAGCAGTACTTC. Translation gives CASSQRQGADEQYF.

V usage is TRBV6-5 and J usage is TRBJ2-2, with D unresolved. Trimming shortened V by 8 bases and J by 9 bases, and 16 bases separated the two germline ends. From germline, CDR1 is MNHEY and CDR2 SVGAGI. The CDR3 has 13 residues. The CDR3 protein is CASRYSGQRELFF. As DNA, the CDR3 is TGTGCCAGCCGATACAGTGGCCAGAGGGAGCTGTTTTTT.

This clonotype came up many times. CDR3 loop: CSADGTSGGQETQYF. The CDR3 bases are TGCAGTGCTGATGGGACTAGCGGGGGCCAAGAGACCCAGTACTTC. The chain is built from TRBV20-1 and TRBJ2-5, with 14 positions matching TRBD2. The CDR3 has 15 amino acids. Trimming took 5 bases from V and 1 from J; bases not matched to a gene: 3. In germline, CDR1 is DFQATT, CDR2 SNEGSKA (reference sequence).

This clonotype was seen more than once but under ten times. This sequence joins TRBV4-2 and TRBJ1-1, with D perhaps matching TRBD1 (6 bases). Germline-derived CDR1 and CDR2 are LGHNA and YNFKEQ. The CDR3 is 16 amino acids. Trimming removed 4 bases from V and 3 bases from J, with 18 bases in between. CDR3 loop: CASSLVTGSSDTEAFF. The DNA of the CDR3 is TGTGCCAGCAGCCTCGTCACAGGGTCGTCGGACACTGAAGCTTTCTTT.

The rearrangement uses TRBV2 and TRBJ2-2, with D possibly being TRBD1 or TRBD2 (6 bases each). Trimming removed 10 bases from V and 7 bases from J, with 19 bases in between. The CDR3 length is 14 residues. Germline V gives CDR1 SNHLY, CDR2 FYNNEI. CDR3 protein: CATGANPGGGELFF. CDR3 DNA sequence: TGTGCCACGGGGGCTAACCCTGGAGGCGGGGAGCTGTTTTTT.

The CDR3 sequence: CASSPGDRVVYEQYV. The CDR3 DNA reads TGTGCCAGCAGTCCTGGGGACAGGGTGGTTTACGAGCAGTACGTC. The chain has TRBV28 and TRBJ2-7, with 9 bases that match TRBD1. Germline values: CDR1 MDHEN, CDR2 SYDVKM. The V and J ends lost 5 bases and 4 bases, in that order; junction bases with no gene match: 9. The CDR3 is 15 amino acids.

This clonotype was found a few times. A read error may account for a junction end that differs from germline. The chain recombines TRBV15 with TRBJ2-5, with a tentative D call TRBD2 (6 bases). Looked up from germline, CDR1 is LNHNV and CDR2 is YYDKDF (reference sequence). The CDR3 has 15 residues. Here the CDR3 DNA reads TGTGCCACCAGCTTTGACGGGACTCCTGGGGTAGGGGTGAACTTC. It encodes CATSFDGTPGVGVNF. The complete variable domain, with remaining parts taken from reference TRBV15 and TRBJ2-5, reads DAMVIQNPRYQVTQFGKPVTLSCSQTLNHNVMYWYQQKSSQAPKLLFHYYDKDFNNEADTPDNFQSRRPNTSFCFLDIRSPGLGDTAMYLCATSFDGTPGVGVNFGPGTRLLVL.

The chain carries TRBV11-2 and TRBJ2-3; D may correspond to TRBD1 or TRBD2 (5 bases each). Germline CDR1 and CDR2: SGHAT and FQNNGV. The CDR3 is 15 residues long. Trimming removed 0 bases from V and 1 base from J, with 8 bases in between. CDR3 nucleotide sequence: TGTGCCAGCAGCTTAGAGGGGGTAGGCACAGATACGCAGTATTTT. Its protein product is CASSLEGVGTDTQYF.

The chain is built from TRBV14 and TRBJ1-4; possibly TRBD1 for D (5 bases). There are 14 residues in the CDR3. Germline-derived CDR1 and CDR2 are SGHDN and FVKESK. V was clipped by 2 bases and J by 8 bases, with 12 bases between them. The CDR3 is CASSQLGVGEKLFF. CDR3 nucleotide sequence: TGTGCCAGCAGCCAATTGGGGGTCGGAGAAAAACTGTTTTTT.

The rearrangement links TRBV4-2 to TRBJ2-1, with 7 bases identical to TRBD2. The CDR3 contains 17 residues. Germline V gene data show CDR1 as LGHNA and CDR2 as YNFKEQ. V lost 3 bases, J lost 5 bases, and 13 bases stayed unmatched. The CDR3 loop is CASSHPTGSGEDNEQFF. In DNA, the CDR3 is TGTGCCAGCAGCCACCCCACGGGCAGCGGGGAAGACAATGAGCAGTTCTTC.

The V call is TRBV5-4, the J call TRBJ2-1, with 9 bases identical to TRBD1. V trimming: 6 bases; J trimming: 6 bases; junction bases outside the gene matches: 4. Germline lookup yields CDR1 SGHNT and CDR2 YYREEE (reference sequence). This CDR3 region has 13 residues. CDR3 loop: CASTGQGPNEQFF. CDR3 sequence (DNA): TGTGCCAGCACAGGACAGGGGCCCAATGAGCAGTTCTTC. Combining the CDR3 with reference TRBV5-4 and TRBJ2-1 gives the whole variable domain ETGVTQSPTHLIKTRGQQVTLRCSSQSGHNTVSWYQQALGQGPQFIFQYYREEENGRGNFPPRFSGLQFPNYSSELNVNALELDDSALYLCASTGQGPNEQFFGPGTRLTVL.

This clonotype turned up a few times. The genes are TRBV5-6 and TRBJ2-7; D is uncertain. V lost 2 bases to trimming and J lost 1 base, with 10 bases between them. This CDR3 region has 14 residues. Germline CDR1 is SGHDT and CDR2 is YYEEEE. CDR3 DNA sequence: TGTGCCAGCAGCTTCGGATTCCCGTCCTACGAGCAGTACTTC. It is translated as CASSFGFPSYEQYF.

The rearrangement joins TRBV7-9 to TRBJ1-2, with no clear D. Per the germline V gene, CDR1 is SEHNR and CDR2 is FQNEAQ (reference sequence). With 1 base removed from V and 8 bases from J, the gap between germline ends came to 11 bases. The CDR3 loop spans 13 amino acids. CDR3 sequence: CASSLEAGRGYTF. CDR3 DNA: TGTGCCAGCAGCTTAGAAGCGGGGAGAGGCTACACCTTC.

The chain joins TRBV30 to TRBJ1-1; D gene unclear. This CDR3 is built from 14 residues. Per the germline V gene, CDR1 is GTSNPN and CDR2 is SVGIG (reference sequence). V was trimmed by 2 bases and J by 2 bases, leaving 12 bases between them. The CDR3 reads CAWSYGLVNTEAFF. The CDR3 nucleotides read TGTGCCTGGAGTTATGGACTGGTAAACACTGAAGCTTTCTTT.

This sequence joins TRBV27 and TRBJ2-7; 7 bases agree with TRBD1. The CDR3 covers 13 residues. V lost 5 bases and J lost 1; bases outside the gene matches: 2. From germline, CDR1 is MNHEY and CDR2 SMNVEV (reference sequence). The chain's CDR3 is CASSRQGSYEQYV. The CDR3 bases are TGTGCCAGCAGTCGACAGGGATCCTACGAGCAGTACGTC.

This clonotype was detected ten times or more. The CDR3 nucleotides read TGCAGTGCTAACCCGGCTAGCGGGGGGGATAATGAGCAGTTCTTC. The encoded protein is CSANPASGGDNEQFF. The chain has TRBV20-1 and TRBJ2-1; 12 bases agree with TRBD2. The germline CDR1 and CDR2 sequences are DFQATT and SNEGSKA (reference sequence). This CDR3 spans 15 amino acids. V was pared by 4 bases and J by 7 bases, with 8 bases of the junction left unmatched.

The chain links TRBV3-1 to TRBJ1-5; a possible D gene is TRBD1 (6 bases). V was clipped by 3 bases and J by 4 bases, with 10 bases between them. The CDR3 has 14 residues. Germline CDR1 is LGHDT and CDR2 is YNNKEL (reference sequence). This CDR3 reads CASSQGTQNQPQHF. DNA of the CDR3: TGTGCCAGCAGCCAGGGGACACAGAATCAGCCCCAGCATTTT.

This chain links TRBV4-3 with TRBJ2-3, with 8 bases that match TRBD2. Germline assignment: CDR1 LGHNA and CDR2 YSLEER. The CDR3 sequence is 16 residues long. J gave up 1 base and V 2 bases, and 5 bases lay outside the gene matches. CDR3 DNA sequence: TGCGCCAGCAGCCAAACGGGTAGCGGGGGCACAGATACGCAGTATTTT. It yields the protein CASSQTGSGGTDTQYF.

This clonotype has only a few counts. The CDR3 bases are TGTGCCAGCAGCTTGAGGACTAGCGGGGGGTTTCGGGAGCAGTTCTTC. It encodes CASSLRTSGGFREQFF. The rearrangement links TRBV7-9 to TRBJ2-1; 14 bases align to TRBD2. Germline V CDR1 and CDR2: SEHNR, FQNEAQ (reference sequence). The CDR3 is 16 residues long. Germline trimming cut 3 bases from V and 10 bases from J; bases unmatched to any gene: 8.